Presented here are 30 T cell receptor beta chains from one specimen sequenced in a study of blood T cell repertoires in COVID-19. Generated by immunoSEQ multiplex PCR, the TCRdb table keeps only in-frame clones and is missing some. Found here are tens of thousands of clones, roughly 84% of them singletons; the top ten hold about 20%. Sequencing used peripheral blood. These receptors were obtained from a woman aged 45-59 years with acute or convalescent COVID-19.

The chain has TRBV2 and TRBJ2-7; 8 bases map to TRBD2. Germline CDR1 and CDR2: SNHLY and FYNNEI. V lost 10 bases and J lost 1; bases outside the gene matches: 9. CDR3 length: 14 residues. DNA of the CDR3: TGTGCCACCGAGGGCAGCGGGAGTTCCTACGAGCAGTACTTC. Translating it yields CATEGSGSSYEQYF. Combining the CDR3 with reference TRBV2 and TRBJ2-7 gives the whole variable domain EPEVTQTPSHQVTQMGQEVILRCVPISNHLYFYWYRQILGQKVEFLVSFYNNEISEKSEIFDDQFSVERPDGSNFTLKIRSTKLEDSAMYFCATEGSGSSYEQYFGPGTRLTVT.

This clone is a singleton in its sample. The chain combines TRBV5-4 with TRBJ2-5, with TRBD2 matching over 8 bases. Germline lookup yields CDR1 SGHNT and CDR2 YYREEE (reference sequence). The CDR3 length is 17 residues. V was clipped by 4 bases and J by 3 bases; unmatched bases: 14. The CDR3 DNA follows: TGTGCCAGCAGCCAAGCCCGGGCGGGAGGTTTTGAAGAGACCCAGTACTTC. It codes for CASSQARAGGFEETQYF.

The V and J genes are TRBV7-2 and TRBJ2-1; 14 bases match TRBD2. The junction had 1 base not matched to a gene; V was cut back by 1 base and J by 5 bases. The CDR3 totals 16 residues. Germline V gene lookup returns CDR1 SGHTA and CDR2 FQGNSA. The CDR3 is CASSLGLAGGDNEQFF. The CDR3, as DNA: TGTGCCAGCAGCTTAGGACTAGCGGGGGGGGACAATGAGCAGTTCTTC.

The CDR3 region is CASSPGQVHEQYF. The CDR3 DNA sequence: TGTGCCAGCTCACCCGGCCAGGTCCACGAGCAGTACTTC. The chain has TRBV18 and TRBJ2-7; no firm D call. Trimming shortened V by 3 bases and J by 5 bases, and 11 bases separated the two germline ends. This CDR3 has 13 residues. Germline values: CDR1 KGHSH, CDR2 LQKENI.

Only one count was recorded for this clone. The chain recombines TRBV4-2 with TRBJ2-2, with TRBD1 identical over 7 bases. The CDR3 consists of 15 residues. Germline CDR1 LGHNA, CDR2 YNFKEQ. The J segment lost 1 base and the V segment lost 5 bases, leaving 4 bases of the junction unmatched. The CDR3, as DNA: TGTGCCAGCAGCTTTTGGACAGGGAACACCGGGGAGCTGTTTTTT. It specifies CASSFWTGNTGELFF.

In its sample, this clone was seen once. The chain links TRBV7-2 to TRBJ1-1; 9 nucleotides agree with TRBD1. Germline loops: CDR1 SGHTA, CDR2 FQGNSA. The CDR3 loop spans 15 amino acids. V was pared by 2 bases and J by 6 bases, with 7 bases of the junction left unmatched. CDR3 coding DNA: TGTGCCAGCAGCTTATCCCGGGACAGGGTAGCTGAAGCTTTCTTT. Its protein product is CASSLSRDRVAEAFF.

In regard to this clone: The identical CDR3 is also encoded by other nucleotide sequences in the sample. The rearrangement links TRBV7-2 to TRBJ1-3; unclear D gene. This CDR3 is 13 amino acids long. V was cut by 1 base and J by 7 bases, with 8 bases left in between. CDR1 and CDR2 (germline): SGHTA, FQGNSA. The CDR3 here is CASSLGSRNTIYF. The CDR3 nucleotides read TGTGCCAGCAGCTTAGGCTCGAGGAACACCATATATTTT. The full variable domain, with the rest looked up from reference TRBV7-2 and TRBJ1-3, is GAGVSQSPSNKVTEKGKDVELRCDPISGHTALYWYRQSLGQGLEFLIYFQGNSAPDKSGLPSDRFSAERTGGSVSTLTIQRTQQEDSAVYLCASSLGSRNTIYFGEGSWLTVV.

The chain carries TRBV28 and TRBJ2-5, with D possibly TRBD1 on 5 matching bases. CDR1 is MDHEN, CDR2 SYDVKM, per germline. Trimming left V 4 bases short and J 3 bases short, with 15 bases between. The CDR3 extends over 15 amino acids. This chain's CDR3 is CASSSDRSSEETQYF. The DNA of the CDR3 is TGTGCCAGCAGTTCAGACAGAAGCTCCGAAGAGACCCAGTACTTC.

The V and J genes are TRBV7-2 and TRBJ1-5; TRBD1 matches 10 bases. With V trimmed by 1 base and J by 9 bases, 9 bases remained unmatched. Germline loops: CDR1 SGHTA, CDR2 FQGNSA. The CDR3 is made up of 16 amino acids. CDR3 protein: CASSLGSGTGARPQHF. CDR3 nucleotide sequence: TGTGCCAGCAGCTTAGGTAGTGGGACAGGGGCCCGGCCCCAGCATTTT.

The rearrangement joins TRBV12-3 or TRBV12-4 to TRBJ1-1; tentative D call: TRBD1 (6 bases). Trimming took 6 bases from V and 6 from J, leaving 8 bases between them. This CDR3 has 11 amino acids. CDR3 sequence reads: CASSRTAEAFF. The CDR3 region has the DNA TGTGCCAGCAGCCGGACAGCTGAAGCTTTCTTT.

The chain uses TRBV14 and TRBJ2-2, with 10 bases identical to TRBD1. The CDR3 spans 15 residues. V was clipped by 4 bases and J by 7 bases; unmatched bases: 6. Germline assignment: CDR1 SGHDN and CDR2 FVKESK. CDR3 amino acids: CASSPRTGGGGELFF. The CDR3 nucleotides read TGTGCCAGCAGCCCCCGGACAGGGGGGGGCGGGGAGCTGTTTTTT.

The genes are TRBV2 and TRBJ1-1; D is uncertain. The CDR3 is 14 amino acids. The V end was cut by 5 bases, the J end by 0 bases, with 10 bases between. Per germline, CDR1 SNHLY and CDR2 FYNNEI. CDR3 amino acids: CASSSVVMNTEAFF. The DNA for the CDR3 is TGTGCCAGCAGTTCGGTAGTGATGAACACTGAAGCTTTCTTT.

The chain uses TRBV5-1 and TRBJ2-5, with 9 bases that match TRBD2. The CDR3 has 14 residues. The ends lost 7 bases at V and 5 bases at J; junction bases unmatched: 9. Germline CDR1 and CDR2: SGHRS and YFSETQ. CDR3 amino acids: CASAPSGAGETQYF. The CDR3 DNA reads as TGCGCCAGCGCCCCTAGCGGGGCGGGGGAGACCCAGTACTTC.

V gene TRBV27 combines with J gene TRBJ2-5, with 12 bases lining up with TRBD2. The CDR3 has 19 residues. Germline values: CDR1 MNHEY, CDR2 SMNVEV (reference sequence). Germline trimming cut 2 bases from V and 5 bases from J; bases unmatched to any gene: 15. The CDR3 here is CASSLRVLAGGLKGETQYF. DNA for the CDR3: TGTGCCAGCAGTTTACGGGTTCTAGCGGGGGGGCTAAAAGGGGAGACCCAGTACTTC.

J is TRBJ2-1 and V is TRBV29-1; 8 positions agree with TRBD2. The CDR3 extends over 13 amino acids. Germline V gene lookup returns CDR1 SQVTM and CDR2 ANQGSEA. J was trimmed by 7 bases and V by 6 bases; bases with no gene match: 8. The CDR3 nucleotides read TGCAGCGTCAATAGCGGGAAGCGAAATGAGCAGTTCTTC. It encodes CSVNSGKRNEQFF.

V is TRBV21-1 and J is TRBJ1-5; whether TRBD1, the table's D call, matches the DNA was not checked. TRBV21-1 is deemed a pseudogene. CDR3 length equals 17 residues. In nucleotides, the CDR3 is TGTGCCAGCAGCGCTCCACAGGGGCGGCCCGGCAATCAGCCCCAGCATTTT. Its protein product is CASSAPQGRPGNQPQHF.

The chain links TRBV19 to TRBJ2-3; TRBD2 is a possible D gene (5 bases). CDR3 length equals 14 residues. The germline V gene encodes CDR1 LNHDA and CDR2 SQIVND (reference sequence). V was shortened by 6 bases and J by 6 bases, with 16 bases between the two germline ends. The DNA for the CDR3 is TGTGCCAGTAGAAGGGCGGGTATAAGCGATACGCAGTATTTT. Translated, it gives CASRRAGISDTQYF.

J is TRBJ2-2 and V is TRBV2; D may be TRBD2 (5 bases). V shed 3 bases and J shed 7 bases, with 12 bases lying between them. The CDR3 length is 14 residues. Germline lookup yields CDR1 SNHLY and CDR2 FYNNEI. CDR3 nucleotides: TGTGCCAGCAGTGAGGCACACGGGAACGGGGAGCTGTTTTTT. Its translation: CASSEAHGNGELFF.

The J gene is TRBJ1-2, the V gene TRBV30; 11 bases agree with TRBD1. The CDR3 is made up of 15 amino acids. Germline V CDR1 and CDR2: GTSNPN, SVGIG (reference sequence). The V gene end was trimmed by 0 bases and the J gene end by 7 bases; junction bases not matched to a gene: 7. The CDR3 reads CAWSVSGQGVSGYTF. The CDR3 nucleotides read TGTGCCTGGAGTGTATCGGGACAGGGGGTCTCTGGCTACACCTTC. The variable domain in full, completed from reference TRBV30 and TRBJ1-2, reads SQTIHQWPATLVQPVGSPLSLECTVEGTSNPNLYWYRQAAGRGLQLLFYSVGIGQISSEVPQNLSASRPQDRQFILSSKKLLLSDSGFYLCAWSVSGQGVSGYTFGSGTRLTVV.

The V and J genes are TRBV4-1 and TRBJ2-5; 7 nucleotides align to TRBD2. V trimming: 1 base; J trimming: 5 bases; junction bases outside the gene matches: 10. The CDR3 spans 16 residues. CDR1 and CDR2 from the germline V gene are MGHRA and YSYEKL. The CDR3 DNA reads TGCGCCAGCAGCCAAGTGGGGCGGGAGTTAATTGAGACCCAGTACTTC. Its translation: CASSQVGRELIETQYF.

The V and J genes are TRBV5-4 and TRBJ1-1; TRBD1 matches 7 bases. The germline V gene encodes CDR1 SGHNT and CDR2 YYREEE (reference sequence). The V segment lost 2 bases and the J segment 5 bases; nucleotides outside the gene matches: 6. This CDR3 spans 14 amino acids. The CDR3 DNA follows: TGTGCCAGCAGCTTTGGACAGGTCGGGACTGAAGCTTTCTTT. Amino acids: CASSFGQVGTEAFF.

The chain joins TRBV7-9 to TRBJ2-1, with D possibly TRBD2 on 7 matching bases. The CDR3 covers 14 residues. With 4 bases removed from V and 9 bases from J, the gap between germline ends came to 16 bases. Germline V gene sequence: CDR1 SEHNR, CDR2 FQNEAQ (reference sequence). CDR3 bases: TGTGCCAGCAGCTGGGGGGGACATACCCCTGAGCAGTTCTTC. It specifies CASSWGGHTPEQFF. The complete variable domain, with remaining parts taken from reference TRBV7-9 and TRBJ2-1, reads DTGVSQNPRHKITKRGQNVTFRCDPISEHNRLYWYRQTLGQGPEFLTYFQNEAQLEKSRLLSDRFSAERPKGSFSTLEIQRTEQGDSAMYLCASSWGGHTPEQFFGPGTRLTVL.

The CDR3 protein is CASSKAPGGNNQPQHF. The CDR3 nucleotides read TGTGCCAGCAGCAAAGCTCCAGGGGGGAACAATCAGCCCCAGCATTTT. The chain is built from TRBV21-1 and TRBJ1-5; the listed D gene, TRBD1, was not tested against the DNA. TRBV21-1 is an annotated pseudogene. The length of the CDR3 is 16 residues.

The V and J genes are TRBV12-3 or TRBV12-4 and TRBJ1-2, with D hard to call. This CDR3 is 13 amino acids long. Trimming took 8 bases from V and 0 from J, leaving 10 bases between them. The CDR3 nucleotides are TGTGCCAGCTACGGCGGCGCTAACTATGGCTACACCTTC. Protein: CASYGGANYGYTF.

V gene TRBV7-2 combines with J gene TRBJ2-7; TRBD2 aligns across 9 bases. J was trimmed by 6 bases and V by 3 bases; bases with no gene match: 6. From germline, CDR1 is SGHTA and CDR2 FQGNSA. This CDR3 is 14 amino acids long. The CDR3 loop is CASSLGLASLEQYF. As DNA, the CDR3 is TGTGCCAGCAGCTTGGGACTAGCCTCCCTCGAGCAGTACTTC.

This clone was recorded a few times. The chain joins TRBV5-6 to TRBJ1-4; no clear D. Trimming cost V 2 bases and J 0 bases, with 8 bases left between them. In germline, CDR1 is SGHDT, CDR2 YYEEEE. This CDR3 region has 15 residues. The CDR3 nucleotides read TGTGCCAGCAGCTTTAGGACTTCAACTAATGAAAAACTGTTTTTT. Protein sequence: CASSFRTSTNEKLFF.

A few counts support this clone. This sequence joins TRBV6-6 and TRBJ1-1, with D unresolved. Trimming left V 2 bases short and J 1 base short, with 11 bases between. Germline loops: CDR1 MNHNY, CDR2 SVGAGI (reference sequence). The CDR3 consists of 15 residues. The CDR3 sequence: CASSYMGRANTEAFF. The CDR3 nucleotides read TGTGCCAGCAGTTACATGGGGAGGGCGAACACTGAAGCTTTCTTT.

The rearrangement links TRBV12-3 or TRBV12-4 to TRBJ2-7; possibly TRBD2 for D (5 bases). This CDR3 contains 12 residues. Trimming took 7 bases from V and 5 from J, leaving 12 bases between them. The CDR3 region is CASTTGVHEQYF. The CDR3 coding sequence is TGTGCCAGCACCACCGGGGTCCACGAGCAGTACTTC.

The rearrangement uses TRBV7-2 and TRBJ2-3; 10 bases agree with TRBD2. The CDR3 is 15 residues long. Germline V CDR1 and CDR2: SGHTA, FQGNSA. Trimming took 3 bases from V and 1 from J; bases not matched to a gene: 1. CDR3 loop: CASSFLAGGTDTQYF. The CDR3 DNA follows: TGTGCCAGCAGCTTTCTAGCGGGAGGCACAGATACGCAGTATTTT. Using reference TRBV7-2 and TRBJ2-3 for the parts outside the CDR3, the full variable domain is GAGVSQSPSNKVTEKGKDVELRCDPISGHTALYWYRQSLGQGLEFLIYFQGNSAPDKSGLPSDRFSAERTGGSVSTLTIQRTQQEDSAVYLCASSFLAGGTDTQYFGPGTRLTVL.

This chain joins TRBV28 and TRBJ1-2; D gene uncertain. Germline V lookup: CDR1 MDHEN, CDR2 SYDVKM. The length of the CDR3 is 13 residues. V lost 8 bases to trimming and J lost 2 bases, with 12 bases between them. CDR3 protein: CASVRRLNYGYTF. The CDR3, as DNA: TGTGCCAGCGTTCGCAGACTGAACTATGGCTACACCTTC.